Sequencing of this T cell receptor (beta chain) was carried out in a study of a mutant IDH1 vaccine in newly diagnosed glioma. Turning to the study itself: In weeks 1, 3, 5, 7, 11, 15, 19 and 23, patients were vaccinated.

This clone was observed a handful of times. The antigen remains undetermined. Sample time point: week 11, during vaccination. Topical imiquimod accompanied each vaccine dose, which consisted of 300 ug of mutant IDH1 20-mer peptide. Repertoires were generated with immunoSEQ multiplex PCR, while TCRdb's copy carries only in-frame clones and drops some. Found here are roughly 130,000 clones, around 77% of them singletons; the top ten hold 5.5%. Looked up from germline, CDR1 is MNHNY and CDR2 is SVGAGI (reference sequence). The length of the CDR3 is 14 residues. The germline V and J ends were trimmed by 5 bases and 2 bases, with 12 bases remaining between them.

The sample in question was PBMCs, obtained from a glioma patient whose treatment included an IDH1 peptide vaccine. This receptor was identified in a man aged 35 to 55 with glioma. The chain links TRBV6-6 to TRBJ1-2; possibly TRBD1 for D (5 bases). CDR3 coding DNA: TGTGCCAGCAGTCTTCCCGACAGAAACTATGGCTACACCTTC. Protein: CASSLPDRNYGYTF.